This is a list of T cell receptor beta chains from one sample in a study of regulatory T cells in long-lasting Graves disease. TCRdb re-called the multiplex PCR reads through MiXCR, storing one row per CDR3 protein. Altogether around 460,000 distinct CDR3 sequences are present, less than 25% being singletons, with the ten largest covering around 13%. This material consisted of peripheral blood mononuclear cells (PBMCs), taken when the disease was refractory, from a patient treated with antithyroid drugs. The receptors were sampled from a female donor with Graves disease. Each CDR3 is given with its conserved first and last residue. The order of the fields is J gene, D gene, CDR3 length, clone size, V gene, CDR3 protein, CDR3 DNA. D genes are given only for firm matches. The size entry is marked missing in some rows and otherwise reads once, few, many or a size class.

J gene: TRBJ1-2
D gene: -
CDR3 length: 12
clone size: many
V gene: TRBV7-6
CDR3 protein: CASSLNGYGYTF
CDR3 DNA: TGTGCCAGCAGCTTAAACGGATATGGCTACACCTTC

J gene: TRBJ1-2
D gene: TRBD1
CDR3 length: 15
clone size: few
V gene: TRBV18
CDR3 protein: CASSPLGQGNYGYTF
CDR3 DNA: TGTGCCAGCTCACCATTAGGACAGGGGAACTATGGCTACACCTTC

J gene: TRBJ2-7
D gene: TRBD2
CDR3 length: 15
clone size: many
V gene: TRBV7-2
CDR3 protein: CASSLGASGSYEQYF
CDR3 DNA: TGTGCCAGCAGCTTAGGGGCTAGCGGGTCCTACGAGCAGTACTTC

J gene: TRBJ1-3
D gene: -
CDR3 length: 12
clone size: few
V gene: TRBV19
CDR3 protein: CASTPGGNTIYF
CDR3 DNA: TGTGCCAGTACTCCGGGGGGAAACACCATATATTTT

J gene: TRBJ2-7
D gene: TRBD2
CDR3 length: 17
clone size: few
V gene: TRBV6-5
CDR3 protein: CASSFPSGRAQGYEQYF
CDR3 DNA: TGTGCCAGCAGTTTCCCCAGCGGGAGGGCCCAGGGCTACGAGCAGTACTTC

J gene: TRBJ2-5
D gene: -
CDR3 length: 13
clone size: -
V gene: TRBV19
CDR3 protein: CASSIGFSETQYF
CDR3 DNA: TGTGCCAGTAGTATAGGGTTTTCAGAGACCCAGTACTTC

J gene: TRBJ1-6
D gene: -
CDR3 length: 15
clone size: few
V gene: TRBV11-2
CDR3 protein: CASSPQGGANSPLHF
CDR3 DNA: TGTGCCAGCAGCCCCCAAGGAGGGGCCAATTCACCCCTCCACTTT

J gene: TRBJ1-2
D gene: TRBD1
CDR3 length: 15
clone size: many
V gene: TRBV27
CDR3 protein: CASSLGQGKGHGYTF
CDR3 DNA: TGTGCCAGCAGTCTCGGACAGGGGAAAGGACATGGCTACACCTTC

J gene: TRBJ2-5
D gene: TRBD2
CDR3 length: 15
clone size: -
V gene: TRBV4-3
CDR3 protein: CASSQDAGGGETQYF
CDR3 DNA: TGCGCCAGCAGCCAAGATGCCGGGGGGGGAGAGACCCAGTACTTC

J gene: TRBJ1-5
D gene: -
CDR3 length: 16
clone size: -
V gene: TRBV2
CDR3 protein: CASSKAGTASDQPQHF
CDR3 DNA: TGTGCCAGCAGCAAAGCAGGGACCGCTAGCGATCAGCCCCAGCATTTT

J gene: TRBJ2-7
D gene: -
CDR3 length: 14
clone size: many
V gene: TRBV2
CDR3 protein: CASSPGMELDEQYF
CDR3 DNA: TGTGCCAGCAGTCCGGGGATGGAACTCGACGAGCAGTACTTC

J gene: TRBJ2-7
D gene: -
CDR3 length: 19
clone size: -
V gene: TRBV7-9
CDR3 protein: CASSLGAPGVRGPSYEQYF
CDR3 DNA: TGTGCCAGCAGCTTAGGAGCCCCTGGAGTCCGGGGACCCTCCTACGAGCAGTACTTC

J gene: TRBJ1-5
D gene: TRBD1
CDR3 length: 15
clone size: many
V gene: TRBV6-1
CDR3 protein: CASSQEPDRVSSQHF
CDR3 DNA: TGTGCCAGCAGCCAAGAACCGGACAGGGTCTCATCCCAGCATTTT

J gene: TRBJ2-7
D gene: TRBD2
CDR3 length: 16
clone size: -
V gene: TRBV7-2
CDR3 protein: CASSSSSGRARAEQYF
CDR3 DNA: TGTGCCAGCAGCTCAAGTAGCGGGAGGGCCCGGGCCGAGCAGTACTTC

J gene: TRBJ2-1
D gene: -
CDR3 length: 13
clone size: -
V gene: TRBV7-9
CDR3 protein: CASSHRTELGQFF
CDR3 DNA: TGTGCCAGCAGCCACCGGACGGAGCTGGGGCAGTTCTTC

J gene: TRBJ2-3
D gene: TRBD2
CDR3 length: 21
clone size: -
V gene: TRBV11-3
CDR3 protein: CASSLSLRLAGGRGSTDTQYF
CDR3 DNA: TGTGCCAGCAGCTTATCCCTCAGGCTAGCGGGGGGCCGGGGTTCGACAGATACGCAGTATTTT

J gene: TRBJ2-7
D gene: -
CDR3 length: 13
clone size: -
V gene: TRBV4-2
CDR3 protein: CASGDTGFYEQYF
CDR3 DNA: TGTGCCAGCGGCGATACAGGGTTCTACGAGCAGTACTTC

J gene: TRBJ1-4
D gene: -
CDR3 length: 14
clone size: -
V gene: TRBV4-3
CDR3 protein: CASSYQTNTEKLFF
CDR3 DNA: TGCGCCAGCAGCTATCAAACCAATACGGAAAAACTGTTTTTT

J gene: TRBJ1-2
D gene: TRBD1
CDR3 length: 15
clone size: -
V gene: TRBV6-1
CDR3 protein: CASSPATGGDYGYTF
CDR3 DNA: TGTGCCAGCAGCCCAGCGACAGGGGGAGACTATGGCTACACCTTC

J gene: TRBJ2-5
D gene: -
CDR3 length: 13
clone size: -
V gene: TRBV29-1
CDR3 protein: CSVQQGIGETQYF
CDR3 DNA: TGCAGCGTTCAACAGGGCATCGGGGAGACCCAGTACTTC